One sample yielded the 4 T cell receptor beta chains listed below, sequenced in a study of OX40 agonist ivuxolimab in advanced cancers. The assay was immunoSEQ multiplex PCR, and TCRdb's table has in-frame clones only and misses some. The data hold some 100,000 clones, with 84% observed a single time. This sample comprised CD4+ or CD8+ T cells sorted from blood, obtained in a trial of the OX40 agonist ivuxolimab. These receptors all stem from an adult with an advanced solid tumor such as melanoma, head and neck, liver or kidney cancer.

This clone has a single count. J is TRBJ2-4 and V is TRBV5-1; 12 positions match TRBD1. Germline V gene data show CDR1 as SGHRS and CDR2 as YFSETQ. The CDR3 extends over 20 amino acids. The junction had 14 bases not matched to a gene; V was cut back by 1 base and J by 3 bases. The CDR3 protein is CASSLYPLGGQGAGKNIQYF. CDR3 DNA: TGCGCCAGCAGCTTGTATCCCCTCGGGGGACAGGGGGCTGGCAAAAACATTCAGTACTTC.

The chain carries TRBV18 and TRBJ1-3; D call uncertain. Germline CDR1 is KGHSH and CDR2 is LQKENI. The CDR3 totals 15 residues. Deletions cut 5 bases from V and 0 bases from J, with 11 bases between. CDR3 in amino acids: CASSSTLSSGNTIYF. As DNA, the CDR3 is TGTGCCAGCTCATCGACACTGTCCTCTGGAAACACCATATATTTT.

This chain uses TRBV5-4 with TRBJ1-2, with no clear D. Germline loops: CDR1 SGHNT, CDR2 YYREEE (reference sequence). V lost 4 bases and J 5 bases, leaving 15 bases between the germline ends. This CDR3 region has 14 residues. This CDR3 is CASSQGLGGYGYTF. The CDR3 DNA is TGTGCCAGCAGCCAAGGTCTCGGAGGGTATGGCTACACCTTC.

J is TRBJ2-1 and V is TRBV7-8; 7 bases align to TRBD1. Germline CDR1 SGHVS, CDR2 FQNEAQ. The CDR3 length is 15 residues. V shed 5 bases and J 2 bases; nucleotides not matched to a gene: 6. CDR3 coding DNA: TGTGCCAGCAGCCCCACAGGGGCCGCCTACAATGAGCAGTTCTTC. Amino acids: CASSPTGAAYNEQFF.